This note documents a single T cell receptor (beta chain) sequence. Its antigen has not been determined. Base qualities are not recorded, but no much larger clone differs from it by a single base. PBMCs were isolated by Ficoll-Paque density gradient centrifugation. This sample stems from a study of T-cell memory formation after mild COVID-19 (dated by TCRdb to the early 2020s). Regarding the research as a whole: TCR sequence clusters from the two donors were largely donor specific. T-cell clones expanding and contracting after mild COVID-19 in a couple of donors were tracked by longitudinal TCRalpha and TCRbeta repertoire sequencing. Two young, previously healthy adult volunteers made up the cohort, one male and one female.

The germline V gene yields SGHTA for CDR1 and FQGNSA for CDR2. The junction carries 19 bases between V and J, which are trimmed by 6 bases and 8 bases respectively. The CDR3 numbers 14 residues from cysteine through phenylalanine. The retained sequence is limited to the CDR3, 42 bases, with the frame set at the first base. General conclusions and limits of the study: Some responding clones were detected in pre-infection memory, which suggested that pre-existing cross-reactive memory T cells had joined the SARS-CoV-2 response. Contracting CD4+ clones were found mainly in CM and EM memory subsets, while CD8+ clones were enriched in EMRA. Only a couple of mild cases were covered in the study, and larger cohorts including severe cases with pre-infection samples were considered necessary. Balanced CD4/CD8 phenotypes were observed for clones contracting from day 15 to 85, whereas a bias towards CD4+ was observed for a second wave of clones expanding from day 15 to 37. SARS-CoV-2 specificity of the second-wave clones peaking on day 37 was not confirmed.

This sample was sequenced with an Illumina NovaSeq 6000. TCRalpha and TCRbeta cDNA libraries were constructed by 5'RACE with constant-segment primers, with sample barcodes and unique molecular identifiers being introduced. RNA was extracted from every sample with Trizol reagent. The libraries were amplified in two PCR steps, and the second step added a second sample barcode and Illumina TruSeq adapters. Sequencing of the libraries was done on an Illumina NovaSeq, producing 2 x 150 bp paired-end reads. As for the original processing: The reads were demultiplexed and collapsed into UMI-guided consensus sequences using migec v1.2.7. Using mixcr v2.1.11, UMI consensuses were aligned to TRA and TRB V and J templates and then assembled into clonotypes. A clonotype was counted as expanded or contracted only if both edgeR and NoisET called the change significant, with noise models trained on biological replicates. For edgeR calls, the thresholds were a false discovery rate-adjusted p below 0.01 and a log2 fold-change of 1. As an exploratory analysis of dynamics, max-normalized trajectories of the 1000 most abundant clonotypes were examined with PCA combined with hierarchical clustering. Separately sequenced CD4+ and CD8+ repertoires were used to assign a CD4 or CD8 phenotype to each responding clone. The raw public reads went through TCRdb reprocessing: fastp at Q25, MiXCR clone calling, in-frame beta chains kept. Here each entry gathers all rows of one CDR3 protein and keeps the most common genes and DNA. TCRdb assigned the V and J calls; the authors' analysis was not used. In all, the sample holds about 260,000 distinct CDR3 sequences, and 8% to 10% of those were seen once. Approximately 23% of the sample comes from the top ten.

The chain couples TRBV7-2 to TRBJ1-2; D gene: possibly TRBD1, on 5 matching bases. Source material: PBMCs or a T cell subset sorted from them (not recorded which). This sequence originates from a man aged 18 to 29 who had mild COVID-19 (a few samples of this study predate the infection). The sample titles of this study are shuffled in the database, so cell type and time point are left out; the donor was told from shared clones. The nucleotides read TGTGCCAGCAGGTTCGACGGGGCCTCCCTGGGCTACACCTTC. Its protein product is CASRFDGASLGYTF.